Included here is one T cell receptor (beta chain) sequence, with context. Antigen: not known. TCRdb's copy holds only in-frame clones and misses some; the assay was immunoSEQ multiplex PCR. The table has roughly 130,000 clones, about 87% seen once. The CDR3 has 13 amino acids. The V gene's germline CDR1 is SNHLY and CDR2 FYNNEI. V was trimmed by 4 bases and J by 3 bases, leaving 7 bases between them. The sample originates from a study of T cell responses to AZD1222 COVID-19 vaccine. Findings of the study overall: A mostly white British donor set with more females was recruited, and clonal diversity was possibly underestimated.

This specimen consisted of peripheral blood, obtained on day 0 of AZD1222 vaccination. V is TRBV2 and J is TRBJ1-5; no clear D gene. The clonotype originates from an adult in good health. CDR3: CASSGDNNQPQHF. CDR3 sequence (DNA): TGTGCCAGCAGTGGAGACAACAATCAGCCCCAGCATTTT.